This TCR beta chain was identified in a study of blood T cell repertoires in COVID-19. About the study: PBMCs, B-cell-depleted T cells, or T cells were the source of the cDNA or gDNA that made up the material.

This clone was seen only once. One Seattle source followed patients from active infection through their disease course. The CDR3 has 13 amino acids. Per the germline V gene, CDR1 is SNHLY and CDR2 is FYNNEI. Deletions cut 3 bases from V and 7 bases from J, with 12 bases between. Original data processing: Estimates of nucleated cell counts were drawn from the amplification of reference gene primers. The data were produced by immunoSEQ multiplex PCR, yet TCRdb's version contains in-frame clones alone and is incomplete. V and J calls and clone size are given by that table; D and trimming were obtained from the DNA. The top ten hold around 12% of the sample, which has some 300,000 clones, around 88% seen once.

This receptor was taken from a woman aged 70-85 years with COVID-19, enrolled during active disease. The specimen was peripheral blood. The V call is TRBV2, the J call TRBJ1-2, with D maybe TRBD1 (6 bases). The CDR3 loop reads CASSELGASGYTF. CDR3 nucleotides: TGTGCCAGCAGTGAGTTGGGGGCCTCTGGCTACACCTTC.